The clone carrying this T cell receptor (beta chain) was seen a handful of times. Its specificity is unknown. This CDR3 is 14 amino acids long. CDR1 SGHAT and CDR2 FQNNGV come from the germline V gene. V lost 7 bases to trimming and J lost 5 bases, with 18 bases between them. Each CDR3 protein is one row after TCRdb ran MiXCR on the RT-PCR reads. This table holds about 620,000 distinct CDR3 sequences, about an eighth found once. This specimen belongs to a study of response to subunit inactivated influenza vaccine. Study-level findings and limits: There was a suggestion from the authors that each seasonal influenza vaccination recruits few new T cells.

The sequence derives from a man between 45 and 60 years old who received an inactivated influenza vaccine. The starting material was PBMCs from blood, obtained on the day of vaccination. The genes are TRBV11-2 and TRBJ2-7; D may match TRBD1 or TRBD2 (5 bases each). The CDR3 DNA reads TGTGCCAGCACCCGGGGACGCCTATCGAACGAGCAGTACTTC. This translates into CASTRGRLSNEQYF. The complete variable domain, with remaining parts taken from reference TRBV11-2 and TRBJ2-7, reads EAGVAQSPRYKIIEKRQSVAFWCNPISGHATLYWYQQILGQGPKLLIQFQNNGVVDDSQLPKDRFSAERLKGVDSTLKIQPAKLEDSAVYLCASTRGRLSNEQYFGPGTRLTVT.